A single sample gave rise to the 28 T cell receptor beta chains below, sequenced in a study of blood T cell repertoires in COVID-19. TCRdb's table, derived via immunoSEQ multiplex PCR, lists solely in-frame clones and lacks some. The sample has 140,000 to 150,000 clones, 75% to 90% seen once. Sequencing was done on a sample of peripheral blood. These receptors all stem from a woman between 55 and 75 years old with active COVID-19.

The J gene is TRBJ2-1, the V gene TRBV7-9; 8 positions agree with TRBD2. V trimming: 1 base; J trimming: 7 bases; junction bases outside the gene matches: 15. This CDR3 is built from 18 residues. CDR1 and CDR2 from the germline V gene are SEHNR and FQNEAQ (reference sequence). CDR3 in DNA: TGTGCCAGCAGCTTAGAGGCTAGTAGGACTAGCAGGAGGAATGAGCAGTTCTTC. Amino acids: CASSLEASRTSRRNEQFF.

This clone was recorded a few times. The chain links TRBV5-8 to TRBJ1-6; 9 bases map to TRBD1. V dropped 1 base and J dropped 7; count of bases not matched to a gene: 0. The CDR3 has 14 amino acids. Germline CDR1 SGHTS, CDR2 YDEGEE. The CDR3 reads CASSLTGGNSPLHF. The CDR3 DNA reads TGTGCCAGCAGCTTGACAGGGGGCAATTCACCCCTCCACTTT. The whole variable domain, remainder taken from reference TRBV5-8 and TRBJ1-6, is EAGVTQSPTHLIKTRGQQATLRCSPISGHTSVYWYQQALGLGLQFLLWYDEGEERNRGNFPPRFSGRQFPNYSSELNVNALELEDSALYLCASSLTGGNSPLHFGNGTRLTVT.

Regarding this clone: Compared with germline, one end of the junction differs, possibly owing to a read error. Distinct nucleotide sequences in the sample also encode this CDR3. The genes are TRBV28 and TRBJ2-7, with 9 positions matching TRBD2. CDR3 length: 15 residues. Germline lookup yields CDR1 MDHEN and CDR2 SYDVKM. In DNA, the CDR3 is TGTGCCAGCAGTCTCTGGACTAGCGAAACCTACGAGCAATACTTC. As protein: CASSLWTSETYEQYF.

The chain links TRBV6-5 to TRBJ2-2, with TRBD1 matching 8 bases. Per the germline V gene, CDR1 is MNHEY and CDR2 is SVGAGI. This CDR3 contains 16 residues. The ends lost 2 bases at V and 1 base at J; junction bases unmatched: 3. CDR3 sequence: CASSYTTGVNTGELFF. As DNA, the CDR3 is TGTGCCAGCAGTTACACGACAGGGGTGAACACCGGGGAGCTGTTTTTT.

This clone has a handful of counts. The V and J genes are TRBV6-5 and TRBJ2-7; 7 bases are shared with TRBD1. From germline, CDR1 is MNHEY and CDR2 SVGAGI. CDR3 size: 14 residues. The V gene end was trimmed by 2 bases and the J gene end by 7 bases; junction bases not matched to a gene: 8. CDR3 nucleotide sequence: TGTGCCAGCAGTTACACTGGACAGGCACCTGAGCAGTACTTC. Amino acids: CASSYTGQAPEQYF.

The chain has TRBV9 and TRBJ2-1; D is possibly TRBD2 (6 bases). Germline CDR1 reads SGDLS; CDR2 reads YYNGEE. The length of the CDR3 is 16 residues. With 4 bases removed from V and 0 bases from J, the gap between germline ends came to 14 bases. DNA for the CDR3: TGTGCCAGCAGCTCCCCTGACGGGGGCTCCTACAATGAGCAGTTCTTC. This gives the protein CASSSPDGGSYNEQFF.

The chain combines TRBV21-1 with TRBJ2-3; the table names TRBD2, a call not compared with the DNA. TRBV21-1 is deemed a pseudogene. The CDR3 contains 16 residues. CDR3 sequence (DNA): TGTGCCAGCAGCAAACTAGAAGCGGGCCTCACAGATACGCAGTATTTT. This gives the protein CASSKLEAGLTDTQYF.

The chain has TRBV4-3 and TRBJ2-1; possible D gene TRBD2, 5 bases. CDR3 length equals 19 residues. Germline values: CDR1 LGHNA, CDR2 YSLEER. V lost 3 bases, J lost 0 bases, and 21 bases lay in between. This chain's CDR3 is CASSHDTWPGTSSYNEQFF. The DNA for the CDR3 is TGCGCCAGCAGCCATGACACATGGCCGGGAACAAGCTCCTACAATGAGCAGTTCTTC.

The chain employs TRBV11-1 and TRBJ2-3, with D possibly matching TRBD1 (5 bases). This CDR3 region has 16 residues. Germline CDR1 is SGHAT and CDR2 is FQDESV (reference sequence). V lost 1 base to trimming and J lost 3 bases, with 14 bases between them. The CDR3 loop is CASSLVQGRVTDTQYF. CDR3 coding DNA: TGTGCCAGCAGCTTAGTGCAGGGTCGAGTGACAGATACGCAGTATTTT.

This clone is a singleton in its sample. The chain carries TRBV6-4 and TRBJ2-2; TRBD1 aligns across 9 bases. The CDR3 is 14 residues long. Trimming removed 4 bases from V and 5 bases from J; junction bases left unmatched: 2. Germline CDR1 reads MRHNA; CDR2 reads SNTAGT. CDR3 coding DNA: TGTGCCAGCAGTGTGGGACAGGGTACCGGGGAGCTGTTTTTT. Translating gives CASSVGQGTGELFF.

The gene calls are TRBV5-8 and TRBJ2-1; TRBD2 might be the D (5 bases). The V end lost 6 bases, the J end lost 7 bases, and 17 bases lay between the germline ends. Germline V CDR1 and CDR2: SGHTS, YDEGEE. The CDR3 sequence is 14 residues long. The CDR3 here is CASTFLRGQNEQFF. The CDR3 nucleotides read TGTGCCAGCACCTTCCTCCGGGGTCAGAATGAGCAGTTCTTC.

There are a few counts of this clone. The V call is TRBV4-1, the J call TRBJ2-7, with 10 bases identical to TRBD1. There are 15 residues in the CDR3. The V and J ends lost 3 bases and 7 bases, in that order; junction bases with no gene match: 9. In germline, CDR1 is MGHRA, CDR2 YSYEKL. For the CDR3, the DNA is TGCGCCAGCAGCCACCCGGGACAGGGGTCTGGGGAGCAGTACTTC. Amino acids: CASSHPGQGSGEQYF.

The rearrangement joins TRBV9 to TRBJ1-1; 7 positions match TRBD1. The V gene end was trimmed by 3 bases and the J gene end by 1 base; junction bases not matched to a gene: 3. The CDR3 sequence is 14 residues long. The germline gives CDR1 SGDLS, CDR2 YYNGEE. Here the CDR3 DNA reads TGTGCCAGCAGCGGGGGACAGCGGAACACTGAAGCTTTCTTT. It is translated as CASSGGQRNTEAFF.

In the case of this clone: A read error may account for a junction end that differs from germline. J is TRBJ2-1 and V is TRBV19; 8 nucleotides align to TRBD2. This CDR3 region has 16 residues. Germline V gene data show CDR1 as LNHDA and CDR2 as SQIVND (reference sequence). The CDR3 DNA reads as TGTGCCAGTAGGGCGGGAGGATCGCGTTACTACACTGAGCAGTTCTTC. The encoded protein is CASRAGGSRYYTEQFF.

The chain has TRBV5-8 and TRBJ1-3; 7 bases are a match to TRBD1. The V segment lost 7 bases and the J segment 0 bases; nucleotides outside the gene matches: 7. Germline V gene data show CDR1 as SGHTS and CDR2 as YDEGEE. This CDR3 comprises 15 residues. This CDR3 reads CASVGQAHSGNTIYF. CDR3 sequence (DNA): TGTGCCAGCGTCGGACAGGCGCACTCTGGAAACACCATATATTTT.

The V gene is TRBV4-3, the J gene TRBJ2-1, with D unresolved. V lost 0 bases and J lost 1, with 10 bases in between. This CDR3 spans 16 amino acids. Per germline, CDR1 LGHNA and CDR2 YSLEER. This CDR3 reads CASSQEIASSYNEQFF. In DNA, the CDR3 is TGCGCCAGCAGCCAAGAGATCGCGAGTTCCTACAATGAGCAGTTCTTC.

V and J are TRBV28 and TRBJ1-3; D is uncertain. Germline values: CDR1 MDHEN, CDR2 SYDVKM. Deletions cut 7 bases from V and 4 bases from J, with 8 bases between. The CDR3 consists of 12 residues. CDR3 bases: TGTGCCAGCAACCTACGCGGAAACACCATATATTTT. Its translation is CASNLRGNTIYF.

The V and J genes are TRBV28 and TRBJ1-2; D remains ambiguous. This CDR3 comprises 12 residues. Trimming removed 4 bases from V and 8 bases from J, with 11 bases in between. Germline CDR1 is MDHEN and CDR2 is SYDVKM. The CDR3 here is CASSYRSSGYTF. DNA of the CDR3: TGTGCCAGCAGTTATCGAAGTAGCGGCTACACCTTC.

For the CDR3, the DNA is TGTGCCAGCAGCCCTGCGGGTGGGGAGACCCAGTACTTC. The encoded protein is CASSPAGGETQYF. The chain combines TRBV7-7 with TRBJ2-5; TRBD2 might be the D (5 bases). This CDR3 is built from 13 residues. The ends were cut back, 5 bases at V and 5 bases at J, with 12 bases in the middle. Per germline, CDR1 SSHAT and CDR2 FNYEAQ (reference sequence). The full variable domain, completed using reference TRBV7-7 and TRBJ2-5, is GAGVSQSPRYKVTKRGQDVTLRCDPISSHATLYWYQQALGQGPEFLTYFNYEAQPDKSGLPSDRFSAERPEGSISTLTIQRTEQRDSAMYRCASSPAGGETQYFGPGTRLLVL.

The chain recombines TRBV12-3 or TRBV12-4 with TRBJ1-2; TRBD1 agrees at 8 bases. This CDR3 is 13 amino acids long. J was trimmed by 4 bases and V by 6 bases; bases with no gene match: 4. CDR3 nucleotides: TGTGCCAGCAGGAGACAGGGGACCTATGGCTACACCTTC. This gives the protein CASRRQGTYGYTF.

The gene calls are TRBV4-3 and TRBJ1-1; D is possibly TRBD1 (5 bases). The germline gives CDR1 LGHNA, CDR2 YSLEER. Trimming removed 1 base from V and 4 bases from J, with 13 bases in between. CDR3 length: 15 residues. In DNA, the CDR3 is TGCGCCAGCAGCCAAGTCGAGAGGAGGGGCACTGAAGCTTTCTTT. Translated: CASSQVERRGTEAFF.

This CDR3 is CASSLYPLSGLAVGNEQFF. CDR3 in DNA: TGTGCCAGCAGTTTATACCCTCTCTCGGGACTAGCGGTAGGCAATGAGCAGTTCTTC. V usage is TRBV28 and J usage is TRBJ2-1, with 11 positions matching TRBD2. Trimming removed 1 base from V and 6 bases from J; junction bases left unmatched: 14. CDR3 length: 19 amino acids. Germline V gene sequence: CDR1 MDHEN, CDR2 SYDVKM. The full variable domain, its missing parts supplied by reference TRBV28 and TRBJ2-1, is DVKVTQSSRYLVKRTGEKVFLECVQDMDHENMFWYRQDPGLGLRLIYFSYDVKMKEKGDIPEGYSVSREKKERFSLILESASTNQTSMYLCASSLYPLSGLAVGNEQFFGPGTRLTVL.

The chain links TRBV9 to TRBJ2-1; TRBD1 matches at 11 bases. The trim removed 4 bases at V and 9 bases at J, leaving 6 bases unmatched. This CDR3 is 14 amino acids long. In germline, CDR1 is SGDLS, CDR2 YYNGEE. In nucleotides, the CDR3 is TGTGCCAGCAGCACCCGGACAGGGGGCGGTGAGCAGTTCTTC. It codes for CASSTRTGGGEQFF.

The chain links TRBV28 to TRBJ1-2, with TRBD1 matching over 10 bases. The junction had 4 bases not matched to a gene; V was cut back by 5 bases and J by 7 bases. CDR1 and CDR2 from the germline V gene are MDHEN and SYDVKM. The CDR3 contains 13 residues. In nucleotides, the CDR3 is TGTGCCAGCAGTCGGGACAGGGGATTTGGCTACACCTTC. It codes for CASSRDRGFGYTF.

J is TRBJ2-1 and V is TRBV7-6; 9 bases match TRBD2. The CDR3 consists of 16 residues. The junction had 10 bases not matched to a gene; V was cut back by 1 base and J by 9 bases. Germline CDR1 is SGHVS and CDR2 is FNYEAQ. The chain's CDR3 is CASSLVLAGGLPEQFF. DNA of the CDR3: TGTGCCAGCAGCTTAGTATTGGCGGGAGGGCTCCCTGAGCAGTTCTTC.

The chain is built from TRBV5-6 and TRBJ2-5; D is possibly TRBD1 (5 bases). Trimming shortened V by 5 bases and J by 2 bases, and 13 bases separated the two germline ends. The CDR3 is 14 amino acids. Germline V gene sequence: CDR1 SGHDT, CDR2 YYEEEE. Written as DNA, the CDR3 is TGTGCCAGCAGACTGAGCAGGGCTCAAGAGACCCAGTACTTC. Protein product: CASRLSRAQETQYF.

The chain is built from TRBV30 and TRBJ2-5; D gene ambiguous. CDR3 length: 11 amino acids. V gave up 2 bases and J gave up 2 bases, with 3 bases separating them. Germline CDR1 and CDR2: GTSNPN and SVGIG (reference sequence). The CDR3 loop reads CAWSLQETQYF. The CDR3 region has the DNA TGTGCCTGGAGTCTTCAAGAGACCCAGTACTTC.

The chain combines TRBV5-1 with TRBJ1-2; TRBD1 aligns across 7 bases. The germline V gene has CDR1 SGHRS and CDR2 YFSETQ. There are 15 residues in the CDR3. The trim removed 0 bases at V and 5 bases at J, leaving 7 bases unmatched. CDR3 in DNA: TGCGCCAGCAGCTTGGCCCTGGGACAGCAGTATGGCTACACCTTC. It specifies CASSLALGQQYGYTF.